These T cell receptor beta chains were read from a single sample in a study of T cell responses to AZD1222 COVID-19 vaccine. Repertoires were generated with immunoSEQ multiplex PCR, while TCRdb's copy carries only in-frame clones and drops some. The sample records 140,000 to 150,000 clones, roughly 90% being singletons. This material consisted of peripheral blood, taken 28 days after the second dose of the MenACWY control vaccine. The receptor source for this set is an adult who received the MenACWY meningococcal vaccine as a control. Both conserved end residues are part of each CDR3. The order of the fields is V gene, clone size, J gene, D gene, CDR3 DNA, CDR3 protein. D genes are given only for firm matches. The size of a clone is reported for some rows only, either as once, few or many, or as a class for expanded clones.

V: TRBV7-2; size: NA; J: TRBJ2-3; D: TRBD2; DNA: TGTGCCAGCAGCTTAGAGGGGACTAGCGGGGCGTTGGACTTT; CDR3: CASSLEGTSGALDF
V: TRBV24-1; size: NA; J: TRBJ1-5; D: TRBD1; DNA: TGTGCCACCAGTGATGGGCACAGGGGTACTAGCAATCAGCCCCAGCATTTT; CDR3: CATSDGHRGTSNQPQHF
V: TRBV6-5; size: NA; J: TRBJ1-1; D: TRBD1; DNA: TGTGCCAGCAGTTTACAGGGGGATAGCGCTTTCTTT; CDR3: CASSLQGDSAFF
V: TRBV30; size: NA; J: TRBJ1-2; D: NA; DNA: TGTGCCTGGAGCGCAGGGTATTCGAACTATGGCTACACCTTC; CDR3: CAWSAGYSNYGYTF
V: TRBV7-2; size: NA; J: TRBJ2-2; D: NA; DNA: TGTGCCAGCAGTAGGACCGCCATCACCGGGGAGCTGTTTTTT; CDR3: CASSRTAITGELFF
V: TRBV11-2; size: NA; J: TRBJ1-2; D: NA; DNA: TGTGCCAGCAGCTTAGCTCCAGCTAACGGCTACACCTTC; CDR3: CASSLAPANGYTF
V: TRBV6-2/TRBV6-3; size: few; J: TRBJ2-7; D: TRBD2; DNA: TGTGCCAGCAGTTACCTGGGGACTAGCGGCCAGTACTTC; CDR3: CASSYLGTSGQYF
V: TRBV9; size: NA; J: TRBJ1-3; D: TRBD1; DNA: TGTGCCAGCAGCGACCAGGGGGCTGGAAACACCATATATTTT; CDR3: CASSDQGAGNTIYF
V: TRBV5-8; size: NA; J: TRBJ1-2; D: NA; DNA: TGTGCCAGCAGCTGGTGGCAGGAAGGGGGATATGGCTACACCTTC; CDR3: CASSWWQEGGYGYTF
V: TRBV7-2; size: NA; J: TRBJ2-7; D: NA; DNA: TGTGCCAGCAGCTCGGGGGTCGGTGACCCCGTTGGACCGTACTTC; CDR3: CASSSGVGDPVGPYF
V: TRBV7-9; size: once; J: TRBJ2-3; D: TRBD2; DNA: TGTGCCAGCAGTCGGCTCCGACGGGGGGGCCTTTTCACAGATACGCAGTATTTT; CDR3: CASSRLRRGGLFTDTQYF
V: TRBV24-1; size: NA; J: TRBJ2-1; D: NA; DNA: TGTGCCACCAGTGATCTTCACCGGAATGAGCAGTTCTTC; CDR3: CATSDLHRNEQFF
V: TRBV27; size: once; J: TRBJ1-1; D: TRBD1; DNA: TGTGCCAGCAGAGACAGGGTTGCGAACACTGAAGCTTTCTTT; CDR3: CASRDRVANTEAFF
V: TRBV10-3; size: NA; J: TRBJ1-1; D: TRBD1; DNA: TGTGCCATCAGCGAGGTAAAACGCGGGACAGGCACTGGGCGTGAAGCTTTCTTT; CDR3: CAISEVKRGTGTGREAFF
V: TRBV2; size: NA; J: TRBJ1-2; D: NA; DNA: TGTGCCAGCAGTGCAGGGTTCTACGGCTACACCTTC; CDR3: CASSAGFYGYTF
V: TRBV10-3; size: NA; J: TRBJ2-5; D: TRBD1; DNA: TGTGCCATAAGGGACAGGGAAGAGACCCAGTACTTC; CDR3: CAIRDREETQYF